This is a list of T cell receptor beta chains from one sample in a study of T cell responses to AZD1222 COVID-19 vaccine. The repertoire was sequenced with immunoSEQ multiplex PCR; TCRdb's copy has only in-frame clones and lacks some. This sample has roughly 70,000 clones; roughly 80% occur once, and the top ten carry roughly 5.4%. Specimen: peripheral blood, collected on day 0 of AZD1222 vaccination. These receptors were obtained from an adult in good health. Both conserved end residues are part of each CDR3. The order of the fields is D gene, clone size, V gene, J gene, CDR3 DNA, CDR3 protein. The D gene is left open where the match is weak. Not every row has a clone size; where given, it reads once, few, many or a size class.

d_call: TRBD1; clone_size: once; v_call: TRBV11-2; j_call: TRBJ1-5; cdr3_nt: TGTGCCAGCAGCTTAGCAGGGGGACATCAGCCCCAGCATTTT; cdr3_aa: CASSLAGGHQPQHF
d_call: NA; clone_size: NA; v_call: TRBV27; j_call: TRBJ2-7; cdr3_nt: TGTGCCAGCAGTTTGGGGTTTAGCTCCTACGAGCAGTACTTC; cdr3_aa: CASSLGFSSYEQYF
d_call: NA; clone_size: NA; v_call: TRBV5-5; j_call: TRBJ2-3; cdr3_nt: TGTGCCAGCAGCTTTTGGGGGCCCCCAGATACGCAGTATTTT; cdr3_aa: CASSFWGPPDTQYF
d_call: TRBD1; clone_size: NA; v_call: TRBV28; j_call: TRBJ1-1; cdr3_nt: TGTGCCAGCAGTTCCCCTCGGACAGGGGAGACTGAAGCTTTCTTT; cdr3_aa: CASSSPRTGETEAFF
d_call: NA; clone_size: NA; v_call: TRBV6-5; j_call: TRBJ1-4; cdr3_nt: TGTGCCAGCAGTTTGGAAGGTACGGCGGAACTGTTTTTT; cdr3_aa: CASSLEGTAELFF
d_call: NA; clone_size: NA; v_call: TRBV11-3; j_call: TRBJ2-7; cdr3_nt: TGTGCCAGCAGCCCCAGGGGCTTCTACGAGCAGTACTTC; cdr3_aa: CASSPRGFYEQYF
d_call: NA; clone_size: once; v_call: TRBV7-3; j_call: TRBJ2-2; cdr3_nt: TGTGCCAGCAGCTTATTAGGCGGAAGTACCGGGGAGCTGTTTTTT; cdr3_aa: CASSLLGGSTGELFF
d_call: NA; clone_size: NA; v_call: TRBV7-9; j_call: TRBJ2-1; cdr3_nt: TGTGCCAGCAGCTTATATGTCGGGGCGGGGAGCACCTACAATGAGCAGTTCTTC; cdr3_aa: CASSLYVGAGSTYNEQFF
d_call: NA; clone_size: NA; v_call: TRBV11-2; j_call: TRBJ1-4; cdr3_nt: TGTGCCAGCAGCTTAGAGGGCGATTTCAATGAAAAACTGTTTTTT; cdr3_aa: CASSLEGDFNEKLFF
d_call: NA; clone_size: NA; v_call: TRBV9; j_call: TRBJ2-1; cdr3_nt: TGTGCCAGCAGCCCGGAGGGGGTCGCCTACAATGAGCAGTTCTTC; cdr3_aa: CASSPEGVAYNEQFF
d_call: TRBD1; clone_size: NA; v_call: TRBV18; j_call: TRBJ1-1; cdr3_nt: TGTGCCAGCTCACCGGGGACAGAGGTCGTCACTGAAGCTTTCTTT; cdr3_aa: CASSPGTEVVTEAFF
d_call: NA; clone_size: NA; v_call: TRBV4-3; j_call: TRBJ2-7; cdr3_nt: TGCGCCAGCAGCCAAGTCAGGGGCTCCTACGAGCAGTACTTC; cdr3_aa: CASSQVRGSYEQYF
d_call: NA; clone_size: NA; v_call: TRBV28; j_call: TRBJ2-1; cdr3_nt: TGTGCCAGCAGCAAAGACGGAGAGATATACAATGAGCAGTTCTTC; cdr3_aa: CASSKDGEIYNEQFF
d_call: NA; clone_size: NA; v_call: TRBV27; j_call: TRBJ2-5; cdr3_nt: TGTGCCAGCAGTTTAGTCGGTGACACTAGAGAGACCCAGTACTTC; cdr3_aa: CASSLVGDTRETQYF
d_call: TRBD1; clone_size: NA; v_call: TRBV11-2; j_call: TRBJ2-7; cdr3_nt: TGTGCCAGCAGCTTAGACGGGACAGGTCAAACCTACGAGCAGTACTTC; cdr3_aa: CASSLDGTGQTYEQYF
d_call: TRBD2; clone_size: NA; v_call: TRBV7-8; j_call: TRBJ2-1; cdr3_nt: TGTGCCAGCAGCCCTAGCGGGCCCGCCTACAATGAGCAGTTCTTC; cdr3_aa: CASSPSGPAYNEQFF
d_call: TRBD2; clone_size: few; v_call: TRBV7-8; j_call: TRBJ2-7; cdr3_nt: TGTGCCAGCAGCCCAGAGCGGGGGGGCGGGTACGAGCAGTACTTC; cdr3_aa: CASSPERGGGYEQYF
d_call: NA; clone_size: NA; v_call: TRBV5-1; j_call: TRBJ2-7; cdr3_nt: TGCGCCAGCAGCCTCGGGACACATATCTCCTACGAGCAGTACTTC; cdr3_aa: CASSLGTHISYEQYF
d_call: TRBD2; clone_size: NA; v_call: TRBV7-2; j_call: TRBJ2-3; cdr3_nt: TGTGCCAGCAGCCCCACGCCGGGACTAGCGGGAGATACGCAGTATTTT; cdr3_aa: CASSPTPGLAGDTQYF
d_call: TRBD1; clone_size: NA; v_call: TRBV18; j_call: TRBJ1-5; cdr3_nt: TGTGCCAGCTCACCGGGACAGCATCAGCCCCAGCATTTT; cdr3_aa: CASSPGQHQPQHF
d_call: TRBD1; clone_size: NA; v_call: TRBV6-2/TRBV6-3; j_call: TRBJ1-2; cdr3_nt: TGTGCCAGCAGTTACGACAGGGGGCTTTATGGCTACACCTTC; cdr3_aa: CASSYDRGLYGYTF
d_call: NA; clone_size: NA; v_call: TRBV4-1; j_call: TRBJ2-7; cdr3_nt: TGCGCCAGCAGCCAAAACCCGGGGGACGCCTACGAGCAGTACTTC; cdr3_aa: CASSQNPGDAYEQYF
d_call: NA; clone_size: NA; v_call: TRBV5-8; j_call: TRBJ1-1; cdr3_nt: TGTGCCAGCAGCCGGGACTGGAACACTGAAGCTTTCTTT; cdr3_aa: CASSRDWNTEAFF
d_call: NA; clone_size: NA; v_call: TRBV4-1; j_call: TRBJ2-3; cdr3_nt: TGCGCCAGCAGCCCCCCCGACCCTAGAAGGACAGATACGCGGTATTTT; cdr3_aa: CASSPPDPRRTDTRYF
d_call: NA; clone_size: NA; v_call: TRBV9; j_call: TRBJ2-1; cdr3_nt: TGTGCCAGCAGCGGTGGGAGCTCCTACAATGAGCAGTTCTTC; cdr3_aa: CASSGGSSYNEQFF
d_call: NA; clone_size: NA; v_call: TRBV15; j_call: TRBJ2-7; cdr3_nt: TGTGCCACCAGCAGTGGGGTTAGCTACGAGCAGTACTTC; cdr3_aa: CATSSGVSYEQYF
d_call: TRBD1; clone_size: NA; v_call: TRBV6-5; j_call: TRBJ2-2; cdr3_nt: TGTGCCAGCAGTTCCGCGGGACAGGGCTTCACCGGGGAGCTGTTTTTT; cdr3_aa: CASSSAGQGFTGELFF
d_call: NA; clone_size: NA; v_call: TRBV4-2; j_call: TRBJ1-4; cdr3_nt: TGTGCCAGCAGCCAGACGACTGCAACTAATGAAAAACTGTTTTTT; cdr3_aa: CASSQTTATNEKLFF
d_call: NA; clone_size: NA; v_call: TRBV4-1; j_call: TRBJ1-6; cdr3_nt: TGCGCCAGCAGCCAAGATGTAGGGCGTAATTCACCCCTCCACTTT; cdr3_aa: CASSQDVGRNSPLHF
d_call: NA; clone_size: NA; v_call: TRBV5-6; j_call: TRBJ1-3; cdr3_nt: TGTGCCAGCAGTTCCGGGGAGGAATGGGGAAACACCATATATTTT; cdr3_aa: CASSSGEEWGNTIYF
d_call: NA; clone_size: once; v_call: TRBV4-3; j_call: TRBJ1-6; cdr3_nt: TGCGCCAGCAGCCAAGGGCAGGGTGCACCCCTCCACTTT; cdr3_aa: CASSQGQGAPLHF
d_call: TRBD2; clone_size: NA; v_call: TRBV9; j_call: TRBJ2-3; cdr3_nt: TGTGCCAGCAGCGTATTTAGCGGGGGGGTCTCTAGCACAGATACGCAGTATTTT; cdr3_aa: CASSVFSGGVSSTDTQYF
d_call: NA; clone_size: NA; v_call: TRBV21-1; j_call: TRBJ2-5; cdr3_nt: TGTGCCAGCAGCAACACCACAAAGCGGGCGCAGCAAGAGACCCAGTACTTC; cdr3_aa: CASSNTTKRAQQETQYF
d_call: TRBD1; clone_size: NA; v_call: TRBV4-3; j_call: TRBJ1-1; cdr3_nt: TGCGCCAGCAGCCAAGATCGGACAGGGGGTAGCACTGAAGCTTTCTTT; cdr3_aa: CASSQDRTGGSTEAFF
d_call: TRBD2; clone_size: NA; v_call: TRBV10-2; j_call: TRBJ2-1; cdr3_nt: TGCGCCAGCAGTGAAGGGACTAGCCGTGGCAATGAGCAGTTCTTC; cdr3_aa: CASSEGTSRGNEQFF
d_call: NA; clone_size: NA; v_call: TRBV3-1/TRBV3-2; j_call: TRBJ2-1; cdr3_nt: TGTGCCAGCAGCCACGGCCTAGCCCCTTCCTACAATGAGCAGTTCTTC; cdr3_aa: CASSHGLAPSYNEQFF
d_call: NA; clone_size: NA; v_call: TRBV5-1; j_call: TRBJ1-1; cdr3_nt: TGCGCCAGCAGCCCCCTGGGATCGAACACTGAAGCTTTCTTT; cdr3_aa: CASSPLGSNTEAFF
d_call: NA; clone_size: NA; v_call: TRBV28; j_call: TRBJ2-5; cdr3_nt: TGTGCCAGCAGTTTAATCATAGCAGGGATGGGGGAGACCCAGTACTTC; cdr3_aa: CASSLIIAGMGETQYF
d_call: NA; clone_size: NA; v_call: TRBV7-9; j_call: TRBJ1-5; cdr3_nt: TGTGCCAGCAGCTTAGGAGAACAGCCCCAGCATTTT; cdr3_aa: CASSLGEQPQHF
d_call: TRBD1; clone_size: NA; v_call: TRBV3-1/TRBV3-2; j_call: TRBJ1-3; cdr3_nt: TGTGCCAGCAGCCAGAGAGGACAGGGAACTGGAAACACCATATATTTT; cdr3_aa: CASSQRGQGTGNTIYF
d_call: TRBD1; clone_size: NA; v_call: TRBV15; j_call: TRBJ1-4; cdr3_nt: TGTGCCACCAGCAGAGGGGGACAGGGGCTGGGTAATGAAAAACTGTTTTTT; cdr3_aa: CATSRGGQGLGNEKLFF
d_call: NA; clone_size: once; v_call: TRBV4-1; j_call: TRBJ1-1; cdr3_nt: TGCGCCAGCAGCCAAGACTCCAGGGAGGCGGACACTGAAGCTTTCTTT; cdr3_aa: CASSQDSREADTEAFF
d_call: NA; clone_size: NA; v_call: TRBV11-2; j_call: TRBJ2-3; cdr3_nt: TGTGCCAGCAGCACCCGCACAGATACGCAGTATTTT; cdr3_aa: CASSTRTDTQYF
d_call: NA; clone_size: NA; v_call: TRBV2; j_call: TRBJ1-2; cdr3_nt: TGTGCCAGCAATCCAGACGACTATGGCTACACCTTC; cdr3_aa: CASNPDDYGYTF
d_call: NA; clone_size: NA; v_call: TRBV9; j_call: TRBJ2-7; cdr3_nt: TGTGCCAGCAGCGTAGGTACAGGGCAAGCCTACGAGCAGTACTTC; cdr3_aa: CASSVGTGQAYEQYF
d_call: TRBD1; clone_size: NA; v_call: TRBV10-3; j_call: TRBJ2-7; cdr3_nt: TGTGCCATCAGCCGGACAGGGGAAGCCTACGAGCAGTACTTC; cdr3_aa: CAISRTGEAYEQYF
d_call: NA; clone_size: once; v_call: TRBV29-1; j_call: TRBJ1-2; cdr3_nt: TGCAGCGTTGAAGCAGTAGACTATGGCTACACCTTC; cdr3_aa: CSVEAVDYGYTF
d_call: NA; clone_size: NA; v_call: TRBV19; j_call: TRBJ2-1; cdr3_nt: TGTGCCAGTAGTATCACAGGGACCTTGGATGAGCAGTTCTTC; cdr3_aa: CASSITGTLDEQFF
d_call: TRBD2; clone_size: NA; v_call: TRBV29-1; j_call: TRBJ2-1; cdr3_nt: TGCAGCGTTGAGGGACTAGCGGGCGATTCGACCTACAATGAGCAGTTCTTC; cdr3_aa: CSVEGLAGDSTYNEQFF
d_call: NA; clone_size: few; v_call: TRBV6-1; j_call: TRBJ1-2; cdr3_nt: TGTGCCAGCAGTGAGTCGGTCTATGGCTACACCTTC; cdr3_aa: CASSESVYGYTF
d_call: NA; clone_size: NA; v_call: TRBV4-1; j_call: TRBJ1-2; cdr3_nt: TGCGCCAGCAGCCAAGATTTTGGTAACTATGGCTACACCTTC; cdr3_aa: CASSQDFGNYGYTF
d_call: NA; clone_size: few; v_call: TRBV28; j_call: TRBJ2-5; cdr3_nt: TGTGCCAGCAGTTTATCCCTGTCCACGGGGGAGACCCAGTACTTC; cdr3_aa: CASSLSLSTGETQYF
d_call: TRBD1; clone_size: medium-sized; v_call: TRBV5-1; j_call: TRBJ1-3; cdr3_nt: TGCGCCAGCAGCTTGGCAGGACAGGGTTTCTCTGGAAACACCATATATTTT; cdr3_aa: CASSLAGQGFSGNTIYF
d_call: NA; clone_size: NA; v_call: TRBV7-8; j_call: TRBJ1-3; cdr3_nt: TGTGCCAGCAGCCCTCGGGGTTACTCTGGAAACACCATATATTTT; cdr3_aa: CASSPRGYSGNTIYF
d_call: NA; clone_size: NA; v_call: TRBV2; j_call: TRBJ1-1; cdr3_nt: TGTGCCAGCAGTTCTGGACACCGTACTGAAGCTTTCTTT; cdr3_aa: CASSSGHRTEAFF